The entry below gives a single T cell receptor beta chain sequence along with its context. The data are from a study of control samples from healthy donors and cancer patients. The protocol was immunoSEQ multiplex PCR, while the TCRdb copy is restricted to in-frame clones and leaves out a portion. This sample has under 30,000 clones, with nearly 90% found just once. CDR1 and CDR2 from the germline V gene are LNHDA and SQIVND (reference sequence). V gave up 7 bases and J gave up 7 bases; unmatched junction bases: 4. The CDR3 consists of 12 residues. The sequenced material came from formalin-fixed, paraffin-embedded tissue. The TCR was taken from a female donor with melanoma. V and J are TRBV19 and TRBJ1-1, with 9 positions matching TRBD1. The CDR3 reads CASKTGGVEAFF. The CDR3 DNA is TGTGCCAGTAAAACAGGGGGCGTTGAAGCTTTCTTT.